This entry lists 19 T cell receptor beta chains sequenced from one sample in a study of T cell responses to AZD1222 COVID-19 vaccine. Profiled with immunoSEQ multiplex PCR; TCRdb holds only in-frame clones, not every one. The sample yields 150,000 or so clones, roughly nine tenths seen once. The sample here was peripheral blood, taken on day 0 of AZD1222 vaccination. Source of these receptors: an adult in good health.

The V call is TRBV19, the J call TRBJ1-5, with TRBD1 as a possible D gene (6 bases). CDR3 length: 15 amino acids. Germline V lookup: CDR1 LNHDA, CDR2 SQIVND (reference sequence). Trimming pared 3 bases from V and 5 bases from J, leaving 14 bases between. The CDR3: CASSIKRDIYQPQHF. CDR3 nucleotide sequence: TGTGCCAGTAGTATTAAGCGGGACATTTATCAGCCCCAGCATTTT.

V is TRBV28 and J is TRBJ1-6; 7 bases map to TRBD1. Germline trimming cut 5 bases from V and 7 bases from J; bases unmatched to any gene: 11. Germline lookup yields CDR1 MDHEN and CDR2 SYDVKM. The CDR3 has 16 residues. CDR3 amino acids: CASSPLTGTVNSPLHF. The CDR3 region has the DNA TGTGCCAGCAGTCCTCTAACCGGGACAGTAAATTCACCCCTCCACTTT.

V and J are TRBV30 and TRBJ2-3, with 7 positions matching TRBD2. Looked up from germline, CDR1 is GTSNPN and CDR2 is SVGIG (reference sequence). J was trimmed by 0 bases and V by 5 bases; bases with no gene match: 5. The CDR3 is 14 amino acids. The DNA for the CDR3 is TGTGCCTGGTCGAGCGGGGTAAGCACAGATACGCAGTATTTT. Its protein product is CAWSSGVSTDTQYF.

The sample holds a few counts of this clone. V and J are TRBV7-9 and TRBJ2-3; TRBD2 aligns across 10 bases. The CDR3 spans 16 residues. With V trimmed by 3 bases and J by 0 bases, 3 bases remained unmatched. The germline V gene encodes CDR1 SEHNR and CDR2 FQNEAQ (reference sequence). The CDR3 nucleotides are TGTGCCAGCAGCTTGCTAGCGGGAGATAGCACAGATACGCAGTATTTT. Translated, it gives CASSLLAGDSTDTQYF.

The genes are TRBV19 and TRBJ2-5; D is ambiguous. The CDR3 totals 13 residues. CDR1 LNHDA and CDR2 SQIVND come from the germline V gene (reference sequence). V was cut by 7 bases and J by 6 bases, with 15 bases left in between. CDR3 nucleotides: TGTGCCAGTACCGACGGAAATAGAAAGACCCAGTACTTC. It is translated as CASTDGNRKTQYF.

The chain links TRBV3-1 (or the pseudogene TRBV3-2) to TRBJ1-5; 8 bases fit TRBD1. V shed 3 bases and J 5 bases; nucleotides not matched to a gene: 6. The germline V gene has CDR1 LGHDT and CDR2 YNNKEL (reference sequence). The CDR3 length is 15 residues. This CDR3 reads CASSQGTGIHQPQHF. The CDR3 DNA follows: TGTGCCAGCAGCCAGGGGACAGGCATCCATCAGCCCCAGCATTTT.

The chain is built from TRBV19 and TRBJ1-1; D ambiguous. CDR1 is LNHDA, CDR2 SQIVND, per germline (reference sequence). Trimming left V 10 bases short and J 11 bases short, with 26 bases between. This CDR3 comprises 14 residues. The CDR3 loop is CATKGVVQQRDAFF. CDR3 in DNA: TGTGCCACCAAAGGTGTTGTCCAGCAGCGTGATGCTTTCTTT.

This clone was counted a few times. The chain carries TRBV7-9 and TRBJ2-1; no clear D gene. Between the trimmed V and J ends, which lost 11 bases and 4 bases, there was a span of 12 bases. CDR1 is SEHNR and CDR2 is FQNEAQ in the germline V gene (reference sequence). The CDR3 totals 12 residues. Here the CDR3 reads CAGSTVYNEQFF. DNA of the CDR3: TGTGCCGGATCGACGGTATACAATGAGCAGTTCTTC.

V usage is TRBV6-1 and J usage is TRBJ1-6; D remains unclear. The CDR3 has 13 residues. From germline, CDR1 is MNHNS and CDR2 SASEGT. Between the trimmed V and J ends, which lost 2 bases and 10 bases, there was a span of 9 bases. CDR3 nucleotide sequence: TGTGCCAGCAGTGAACCCAGAGAGTCACCCCTCCACTTT. Translating it yields CASSEPRESPLHF.

The rearrangement uses TRBV18 and TRBJ1-2; the D gene is possibly TRBD1 (6 bases). Trimming stripped 3 bases from V and 3 bases from J, with 26 bases between. Looked up from germline, CDR1 is KGHSH and CDR2 is LQKENI. The length of the CDR3 is 19 residues. CDR3: CASSPTSQAGESVHYGYTF. The CDR3 region has the DNA TGTGCCAGCTCACCCACTTCGCAGGCAGGGGAAAGCGTTCACTATGGCTACACCTTC.

The chain uses TRBV5-5 and TRBJ1-4; D not resolved. Germline V lookup: CDR1 SGHKS, CDR2 YYEKEE (reference sequence). The CDR3 totals 13 residues. V lost 0 bases to trimming and J lost 7 bases, with 7 bases between them. The CDR3 nucleotides are TGTGCCAGCAGCTTGGCACAGACTGAAAAACTGTTTTTT. Translating it yields CASSLAQTEKLFF.

The genes are TRBV6-5 and TRBJ2-6; no clear D gene. The germline gives CDR1 MNHEY, CDR2 SVGAGI. V was trimmed by 7 bases and J by 0 bases, leaving 10 bases between them. The CDR3 runs 15 residues. The CDR3 loop reads CASKDPSSGANVLTF. As DNA, the CDR3 is TGTGCCAGCAAGGACCCTAGCTCTGGGGCCAACGTCCTGACTTTC.

J is TRBJ2-2 and V is TRBV19; D is unclear. The CDR3 is 14 residues long. V shed 0 bases and J shed 6 bases, with 8 bases lying between them. Germline CDR1 reads LNHDA; CDR2 reads SQIVND (reference sequence). CDR3 nucleotide sequence: TGTGCCAGTAGTATAGAACACCTTGCCGGGGAGCTGTTTTTT. It is translated as CASSIEHLAGELFF.

CDR3 sequence reads: CASRSGLDGSYNSPLHF. For the CDR3, the DNA is TGTGCAAGTCGCAGCGGCCTAGATGGCTCCTATAATTCACCCCTCCACTTT. The chain combines TRBV12-2 with TRBJ1-6. TRBV12-2 is assigned pseudogene status. CDR3 size: 17 residues.

The chain has TRBV27 and TRBJ1-1; D might be TRBD1 (5 bases). CDR3 size: 13 residues. Trimming removed 4 bases from V and 5 bases from J, with 11 bases in between. Germline loops: CDR1 MNHEY, CDR2 SMNVEV (reference sequence). The CDR3 DNA follows: TGTGCCAGCAGTTCACAGGTCAGAACTGAAGCTTTCTTT. Translated, it gives CASSSQVRTEAFF.

The chain combines TRBV10-3 with TRBJ1-1, with D perhaps matching TRBD1 (6 bases). From germline, CDR1 is ENHRY and CDR2 SYGVKD. This CDR3 comprises 14 residues. Between the trimmed V and J ends, which lost 5 bases and 11 bases, there was a span of 21 bases. The CDR3 loop is CAISFRQAVVKAFF. The CDR3 DNA follows: TGTGCCATCAGTTTCAGACAGGCTGTAGTAAAGGCTTTCTTT.

This clone is a singleton in its sample. This sequence joins TRBV2 and TRBJ2-1; no clear D gene. CDR3 length equals 13 residues. V was trimmed by 11 bases and J by 7 bases, leaving 18 bases between them. Germline-derived CDR1 and CDR2 are SNHLY and FYNNEI. The CDR3 loop reads CAGTALFGNEQFF. The DNA for the CDR3 is TGTGCCGGCACCGCGCTCTTTGGGAATGAGCAGTTCTTC.

V is TRBV18 and J is TRBJ1-6; 7 bases are a match to TRBD1. Germline CDR1 and CDR2: KGHSH and LQKENI. V was pared by 4 bases and J by 5 bases, with 5 bases of the junction left unmatched. The CDR3 runs to 15 residues. DNA of the CDR3: TGTGCCAGCTCACTTTCCGGGACAGATAATTCACCCCTCCACTTT. Translation: CASSLSGTDNSPLHF.

This sequence joins TRBV16 and TRBJ2-7; D call uncertain. This CDR3 region has 14 residues. Germline V gene data show CDR1 as KGHSY and CDR2 as FQNENV. V dropped 1 base and J dropped 6 bases, with 13 bases sitting between them. CDR3 loop: CASSQLVASGEQYF. The CDR3 DNA sequence: TGTGCCAGCAGCCAATTGGTCGCTTCGGGCGAGCAGTACTTC. The full variable domain, completed using reference TRBV16 and TRBJ2-7, is GEEVAQTPKHLVRGEGQKAKLYCAPIKGHSYVFWYQQVLKNEFKFLISFQNENVFDETGMPKERFSAKCLPNSPCSLEIQATKLEDSAVYFCASSQLVASGEQYFGPGTRLTVT.